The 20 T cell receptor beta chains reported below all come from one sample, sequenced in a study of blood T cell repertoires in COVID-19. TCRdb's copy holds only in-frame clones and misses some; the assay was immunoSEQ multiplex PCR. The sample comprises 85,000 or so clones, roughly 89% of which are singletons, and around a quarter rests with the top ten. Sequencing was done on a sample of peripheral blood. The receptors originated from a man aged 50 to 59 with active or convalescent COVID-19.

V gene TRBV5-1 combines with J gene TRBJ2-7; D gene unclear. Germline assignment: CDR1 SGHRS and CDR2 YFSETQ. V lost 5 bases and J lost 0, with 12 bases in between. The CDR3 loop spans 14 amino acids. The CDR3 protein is CASRLYGNSYEQYF. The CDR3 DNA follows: TGCGCCAGCAGGCTTTATGGCAACTCCTACGAGCAGTACTTC. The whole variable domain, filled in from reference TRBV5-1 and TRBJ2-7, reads KAGVTQTPRYLIKTRGQQVTLSCSPISGHRSVSWYQQTPGQGLQFLFEYFSETQRNKGNFPGRFSGRQFSNSRSEMNVSTLELGDSALYLCASRLYGNSYEQYFGPGTRLTVT.

DNA for the CDR3: TGTGCCAGCAGCTTATATGCCCGACAAGTGGAATTATATGGCTACACCTTC. It codes for CASSLYARQVELYGYTF. V is TRBV7-6 and J is TRBJ1-2; D gene ambiguous. V gave up 2 bases and J gave up 5 bases, with 21 bases separating them. The CDR3 is 17 amino acids. Germline V gene lookup returns CDR1 SGHVS and CDR2 FNYEAQ.

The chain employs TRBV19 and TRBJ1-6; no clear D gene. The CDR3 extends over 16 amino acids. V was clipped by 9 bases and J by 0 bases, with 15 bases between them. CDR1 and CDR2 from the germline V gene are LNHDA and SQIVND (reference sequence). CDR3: CASQPTGSSYNSPLHF. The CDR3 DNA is TGTGCCAGCCAACCTACGGGGAGCTCCTATAATTCACCCCTCCACTTT.

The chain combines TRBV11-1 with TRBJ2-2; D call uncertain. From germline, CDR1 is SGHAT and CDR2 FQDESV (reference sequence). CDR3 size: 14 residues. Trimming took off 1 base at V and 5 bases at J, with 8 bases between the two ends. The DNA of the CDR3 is TGTGCCAGCAGCTTAGGCGTCCGGACCGGGGAGCTGTTTTTT. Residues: CASSLGVRTGELFF.

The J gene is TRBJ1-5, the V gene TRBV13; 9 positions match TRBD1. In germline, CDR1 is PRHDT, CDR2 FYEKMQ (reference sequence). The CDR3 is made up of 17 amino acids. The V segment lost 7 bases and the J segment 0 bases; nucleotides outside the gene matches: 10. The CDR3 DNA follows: TGTGCCAGCAACGAACGGGGGACAGGGCGTAGCAATCAGCCCCAGCATTTT. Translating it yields CASNERGTGRSNQPQHF.

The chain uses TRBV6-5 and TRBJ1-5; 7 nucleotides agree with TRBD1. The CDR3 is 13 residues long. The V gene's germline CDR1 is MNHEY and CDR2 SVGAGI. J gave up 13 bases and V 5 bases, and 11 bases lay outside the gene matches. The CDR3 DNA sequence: TGTGCCAGCAGTAATGAGCCTAAGGGACAGCAGCATTTT. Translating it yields CASSNEPKGQQHF.

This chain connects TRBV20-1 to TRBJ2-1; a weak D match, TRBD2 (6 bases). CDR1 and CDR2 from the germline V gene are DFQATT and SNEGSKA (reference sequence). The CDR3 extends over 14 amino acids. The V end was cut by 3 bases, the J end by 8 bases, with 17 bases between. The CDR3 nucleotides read TGCAGTGCTAGTGAGAGACTAGTCCTCCATGAGCAGTTCTTC. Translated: CSASERLVLHEQFF.

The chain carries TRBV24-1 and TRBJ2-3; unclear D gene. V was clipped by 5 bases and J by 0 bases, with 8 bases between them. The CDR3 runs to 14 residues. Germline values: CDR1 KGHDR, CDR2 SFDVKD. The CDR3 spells CATSAQASTDTQYF. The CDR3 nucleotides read TGTGCCACCAGTGCGCAAGCTAGCACAGATACGCAGTATTTT.

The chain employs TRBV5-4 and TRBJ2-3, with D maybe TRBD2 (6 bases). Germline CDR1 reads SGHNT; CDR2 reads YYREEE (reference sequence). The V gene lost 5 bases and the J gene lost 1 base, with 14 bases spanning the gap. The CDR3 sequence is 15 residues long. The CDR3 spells CASRPGGEGTDTQYF. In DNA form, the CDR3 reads TGTGCCAGCAGGCCGGGCGGGGAGGGCACAGATACGCAGTATTTT.

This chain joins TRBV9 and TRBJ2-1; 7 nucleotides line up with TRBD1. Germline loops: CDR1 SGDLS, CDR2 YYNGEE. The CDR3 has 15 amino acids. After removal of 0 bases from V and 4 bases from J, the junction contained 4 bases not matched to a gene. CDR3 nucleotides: TGTGCCAGCAGCGTAGAGGGGGCGGGTTACAATGAGCAGTTCTTC. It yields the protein CASSVEGAGYNEQFF.

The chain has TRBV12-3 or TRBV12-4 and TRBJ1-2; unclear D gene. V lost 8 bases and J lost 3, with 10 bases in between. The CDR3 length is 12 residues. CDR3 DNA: TGTGCCAGCTCCGGGATGGACTATGGCTACACCTTC. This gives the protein CASSGMDYGYTF.

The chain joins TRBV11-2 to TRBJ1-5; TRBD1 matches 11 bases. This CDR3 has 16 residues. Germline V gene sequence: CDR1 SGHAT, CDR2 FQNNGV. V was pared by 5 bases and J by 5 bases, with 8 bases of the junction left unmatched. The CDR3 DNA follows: TGTGCCAGCAGCCCGGCAGGACAGGGGGCCTATCAGCCCCAGCATTTT. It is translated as CASSPAGQGAYQPQHF. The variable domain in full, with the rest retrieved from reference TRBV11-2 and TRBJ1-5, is EAGVAQSPRYKIIEKRQSVAFWCNPISGHATLYWYQQILGQGPKLLIQFQNNGVVDDSQLPKDRFSAERLKGVDSTLKIQPAKLEDSAVYLCASSPAGQGAYQPQHFGDGTRLSIL.

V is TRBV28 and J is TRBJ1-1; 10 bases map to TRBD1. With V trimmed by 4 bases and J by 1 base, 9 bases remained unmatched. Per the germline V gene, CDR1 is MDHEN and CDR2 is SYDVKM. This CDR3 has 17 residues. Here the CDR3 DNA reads TGTGCCAGCAGTTCCCCGGGACAGGGGTACCAGAACACTGAAGCTTTCTTT. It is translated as CASSSPGQGYQNTEAFF.

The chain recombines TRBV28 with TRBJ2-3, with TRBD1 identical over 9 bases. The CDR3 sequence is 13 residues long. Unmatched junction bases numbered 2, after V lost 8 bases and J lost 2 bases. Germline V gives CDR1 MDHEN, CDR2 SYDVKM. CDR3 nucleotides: TGTGCCAGCGGGGACAGGGTCACAGATACGCAGTATTTT. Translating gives CASGDRVTDTQYF. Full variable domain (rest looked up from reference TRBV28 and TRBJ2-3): DVKVTQSSRYLVKRTGEKVFLECVQDMDHENMFWYRQDPGLGLRLIYFSYDVKMKEKGDIPEGYSVSREKKERFSLILESASTNQTSMYLCASGDRVTDTQYFGPGTRLTVL.

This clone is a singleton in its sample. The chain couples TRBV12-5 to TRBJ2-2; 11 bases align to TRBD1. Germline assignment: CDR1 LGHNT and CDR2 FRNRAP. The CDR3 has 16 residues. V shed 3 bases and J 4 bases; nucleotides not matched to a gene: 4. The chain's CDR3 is CASGLMDRGPTGELFF. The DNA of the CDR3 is TGTGCTAGTGGTTTAATGGACAGGGGGCCCACCGGGGAGCTGTTTTTT.

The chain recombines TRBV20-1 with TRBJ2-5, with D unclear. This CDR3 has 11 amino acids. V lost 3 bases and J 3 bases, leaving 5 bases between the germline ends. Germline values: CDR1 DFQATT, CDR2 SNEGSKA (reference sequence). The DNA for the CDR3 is TGCAGTGCTAGCCCGGAAGAGACCCAGTACTTC. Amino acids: CSASPEETQYF.

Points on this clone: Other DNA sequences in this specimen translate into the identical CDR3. CDR3 nucleotides: TGTGCCAGCAGCTTAGATAACGGCGGCAATGAGCAGTTCTTC. Translating it yields CASSLDNGGNEQFF. The chain couples TRBV11-3 to TRBJ2-1; D gene uncertain. Germline CDR1 is SGHNT and CDR2 is YENEEA. V dropped 0 bases and J dropped 6 bases, with 9 bases sitting between them. CDR3 length: 14 amino acids.

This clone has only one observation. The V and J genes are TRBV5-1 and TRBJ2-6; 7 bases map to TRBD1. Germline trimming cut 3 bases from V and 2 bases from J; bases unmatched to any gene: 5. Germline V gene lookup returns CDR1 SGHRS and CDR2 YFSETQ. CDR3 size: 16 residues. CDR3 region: CASSWTQGTGANVLTF. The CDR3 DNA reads TGCGCCAGCAGCTGGACACAGGGGACTGGGGCCAACGTCCTGACTTTC.

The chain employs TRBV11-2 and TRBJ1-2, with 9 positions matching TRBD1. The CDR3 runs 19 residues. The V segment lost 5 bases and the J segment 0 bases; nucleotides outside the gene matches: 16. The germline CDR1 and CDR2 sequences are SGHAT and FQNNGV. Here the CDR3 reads CASSRNYGTGQGANYGYTF. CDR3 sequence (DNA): TGTGCCAGCAGCCGAAACTACGGGACAGGGCAGGGTGCTAACTATGGCTACACCTTC.

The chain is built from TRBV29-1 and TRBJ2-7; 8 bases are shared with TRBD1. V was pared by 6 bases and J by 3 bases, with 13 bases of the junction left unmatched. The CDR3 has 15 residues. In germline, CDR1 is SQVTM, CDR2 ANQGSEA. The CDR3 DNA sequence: TGCAGCGTAGTGGTCACCGGGACAGGCGTCTACGAGCAGTACTTC. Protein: CSVVVTGTGVYEQYF.